The 9 T cell receptor beta chains below were found in one sample sequenced in a study of blood T cell repertoires in COVID-19. Generated by immunoSEQ multiplex PCR, the TCRdb table keeps only in-frame clones and is missing some. This table holds 85,000 to 130,000 clones, 84% found once. Sample: peripheral blood. These receptors were collected from a man in his 60s with acute or convalescent COVID-19.

The rearrangement uses TRBV9 and TRBJ2-7, with 8 bases lining up with TRBD2. There are 14 residues in the CDR3. CDR1 is SGDLS and CDR2 is YYNGEE in the germline V gene. The V and J ends lost 0 bases and 2 bases, in that order; junction bases with no gene match: 1. The CDR3 region is CASSVAAGAYEQYF. The CDR3 region has the DNA TGTGCCAGCAGCGTAGCAGCGGGGGCCTACGAGCAGTACTTC.

Here the CDR3 reads CASSMAGVYDEQFF. The CDR3 nucleotides read TGTGCCAGCAGTATGGCGGGAGTATACGATGAGCAGTTCTTC. The V gene is TRBV6-2 or TRBV6-3, the J gene TRBJ2-1; 7 nucleotides line up with TRBD2. In germline, CDR1 is MNHEY, CDR2 SVGEGT. The CDR3 sequence is 14 residues long. V trimming: 5 bases; J trimming: 8 bases; junction bases outside the gene matches: 9.

The chain is built from TRBV6-5 and TRBJ2-7; 12 bases align to TRBD1. This CDR3 contains 15 residues. The germline V gene encodes CDR1 MNHEY and CDR2 SVGAGI. V dropped 8 bases and J dropped 4; count of bases not matched to a gene: 9. The CDR3 DNA follows: TGTGCCAGCCCTACGGGACAGGGGGCAGTTTACGAGCAGTACTTC. Protein product: CASPTGQGAVYEQYF.

The rearrangement uses TRBV10-3 and TRBJ2-1; 7 nucleotides align to TRBD1. V dropped 4 bases and J dropped 5; count of bases not matched to a gene: 5. The germline CDR1 and CDR2 sequences are ENHRY and SYGVKD. The CDR3 totals 14 residues. As DNA, the CDR3 is TGTGCCATCAGTGGGGTACAGGGGAACAATGAGCAGTTCTTC. Protein: CAISGVQGNNEQFF.

This chain links TRBV19 with TRBJ1-2; D is unclear. From germline, CDR1 is LNHDA and CDR2 SQIVND (reference sequence). The CDR3 has 13 residues. Trimming took off 1 base at V and 3 bases at J, with 6 bases between the two ends. DNA for the CDR3: TGTGCCAGTAGTATAGCTGCGGACTATGGCTACACCTTC. It specifies CASSIAADYGYTF.

The chain is built from TRBV11-2 and TRBJ2-7; D gene ambiguous. Germline V gene lookup returns CDR1 SGHAT and CDR2 FQNNGV. The CDR3 covers 13 residues. Trimming pared 2 bases from V and 0 bases from J, leaving 5 bases between. Written as DNA, the CDR3 is TGTGCCAGCAGCTTAACAAGCTCCTACGAGCAGTACTTC. It yields the protein CASSLTSSYEQYF.

The chain joins TRBV14 to TRBJ1-1; D gene unclear. Trimming left V 0 bases short and J 8 bases short, with 16 bases between. The CDR3 loop spans 15 amino acids. Germline values: CDR1 SGHDN, CDR2 FVKESK. CDR3 coding DNA: TGTGCCAGCAGCCAAGAAGACTTCTCCCTAGGCGAAGCTTTCTTT. It is translated as CASSQEDFSLGEAFF.

This chain connects TRBV19 to TRBJ1-2, with 8 bases matching TRBD1. The J segment lost 4 bases and the V segment lost 3 bases, leaving 4 bases of the junction unmatched. Germline CDR1 LNHDA, CDR2 SQIVND (reference sequence). The CDR3 covers 14 residues. CDR3 amino acids: CASSIRDRRYGYTF. The CDR3 DNA reads TGTGCCAGTAGTATCCGGGACAGGCGCTATGGCTACACCTTC.

The rearrangement links TRBV14 to TRBJ1-1; D uncertain. The CDR3 spans 12 residues. V shed 1 base and J shed 11 bases, with 11 bases lying between them. The germline V gene has CDR1 SGHDN and CDR2 FVKESK. For the CDR3, the DNA is TGTGCCAGCAGCCAAGGGCAGGCCCGTGCTTTCTTT. Translated: CASSQGQARAFF.